The 26 T cell receptor beta chains below all came from one sample that was sequenced in a study of a mutant IDH1 vaccine in newly diagnosed glioma. Indicated time point: week 11, during vaccination. Topical imiquimod was applied with each vaccine dose, which held 300 ug of mutant IDH1 20-mer peptide. These TCRs' antigens remain unknown. Libraries were prepared by immunoSEQ multiplex PCR; TCRdb keeps only in-frame clonotypes and omits some of them. This table holds around 60,000 clones, about 89% found once. The sequencing here drew on PBMCs, taken from a glioma patient whose treatment included an IDH1 peptide vaccine. These receptor sequences come from a man between 35 and 55 years old with glioma.

This chain links TRBV6-1 with TRBJ2-7, with no clear D. The CDR3 has 15 residues. V was clipped by 9 bases and J by 1 base, with 19 bases between them. CDR1 MNHNS and CDR2 SASEGT come from the germline V gene. The chain's CDR3 is CASAVLGMQSYEQYV. CDR3 nucleotides: TGTGCCAGTGCGGTTCTGGGGATGCAGTCCTACGAGCAGTACGTC.

The gene calls are TRBV6-1 and TRBJ2-5; D remains ambiguous. Germline CDR1 and CDR2: MNHNS and SASEGT. The CDR3 sequence is 13 residues long. V shed 8 bases and J shed 4 bases, with 14 bases lying between them. CDR3 sequence (DNA): TGTGCCAGCGACCGAGGCCTTGGAGAGACCCAGTACTTC. Its translation is CASDRGLGETQYF.

As concerns this clone: An end of the junction does not agree with germline; a read error may underlie this. This sample includes further DNA sequences coding for the same CDR3. The chain joins TRBV6-5 to TRBJ2-2; possibly TRBD1 for D (5 bases). This CDR3 has 14 amino acids. The germline V gene encodes CDR1 MNHEY and CDR2 SVGAGI. CDR3 loop: CASSRRQNTGELFF. The CDR3, as DNA: TGTGCCAGCAGTCGGCGACAGAACACCGGAGAGCTGTTTTTT.

This clone has just a few counts. This rearrangement joins TRBV5-4 to TRBJ2-5; 7 bases fit TRBD2. Looked up from germline, CDR1 is SGHNT and CDR2 is YYREEE (reference sequence). After removal of 0 bases from V and 3 bases from J, the junction contained 11 bases not matched to a gene. The CDR3 totals 17 residues. The CDR3 DNA is TGTGCCAGCAGCTTGGCCGGATCGGGAGGCCCAAAAGAGACCCAGTACTTC. Encoded protein: CASSLAGSGGPKETQYF.

The V call is TRBV7-9, the J call TRBJ2-5; no reliable D call. The V end lost 1 base, the J end lost 5 bases, and 14 bases lay between the germline ends. This CDR3 has 15 residues. The germline V gene encodes CDR1 SEHNR and CDR2 FQNEAQ (reference sequence). The CDR3 sequence is CASSLGPLDWETQYF. The CDR3 bases are TGTGCCAGCAGCTTAGGGCCGCTAGACTGGGAGACCCAGTACTTC.

The chain uses TRBV9 and TRBJ1-1; the match to TRBD1 covers 7 bases. The V and J ends lost 0 bases and 1 base, in that order; junction bases with no gene match: 0. CDR3 size: 14 residues. In germline, CDR1 is SGDLS, CDR2 YYNGEE. The CDR3 here is CASSVDRGNTEAFF. The DNA for the CDR3 is TGTGCCAGCAGCGTAGACAGGGGGAACACTGAAGCTTTCTTT.

CDR3 DNA: TGTGCCACCAGCTTGAGGGGCCTTGGCAAGGGAGAGCAGTACGTC. Its translation is CATSLRGLGKGEQYV. This chain links TRBV15 with TRBJ2-7; either TRBD1 or TRBD2 may supply D (5 bases each). V was cut by 5 bases and J by 7 bases, with 21 bases left in between. The CDR3 totals 15 residues. Per the germline V gene, CDR1 is LNHNV and CDR2 is YYDKDF (reference sequence).

The gene calls are TRBV28 and TRBJ2-1; a weak D match, TRBD1 (6 bases). Germline-derived CDR1 and CDR2 are MDHEN and SYDVKM. This CDR3 comprises 15 residues. V lost 4 bases and J 2 bases, leaving 12 bases between the germline ends. CDR3 in amino acids: CASSWDIRTYNEQFF. Here the CDR3 DNA reads TGTGCCAGCAGTTGGGACATAAGGACCTACAATGAGCAGTTCTTC.

The V gene is TRBV5-4, the J gene TRBJ2-5; D not certain. Trimming pared 3 bases from V and 5 bases from J, leaving 11 bases between. Germline values: CDR1 SGHNT, CDR2 YYREEE (reference sequence). The CDR3 spans 13 residues. The CDR3 sequence: CASSSGPRETQYF. The CDR3 DNA reads TGTGCCAGCAGCTCGGGCCCCCGGGAGACCCAGTACTTC.

This sequence joins TRBV7-3 and TRBJ2-3, with D possibly being TRBD1 or TRBD2 (5 bases each). Germline V gene lookup returns CDR1 SGHTA and CDR2 FQGTGA. This CDR3 region has 14 residues. The V end lost 5 bases, the J end lost 6 bases, and 15 bases lay between the germline ends. The CDR3 bases are TGTGCCAGCAGCCCCCGGGGCAGTCCGGATACGCAGTATTTT. This codes for CASSPRGSPDTQYF.

This chain connects TRBV7-9 to TRBJ1-2; possible D gene TRBD1, 6 bases. In germline, CDR1 is SEHNR, CDR2 FQNEAQ (reference sequence). The CDR3 has 16 residues. With 5 bases removed from V and 0 bases from J, the gap between germline ends came to 16 bases. CDR3 sequence (DNA): TGTGCCAGCAGCCCGGGGGGCAGGACAACTAACTATGGCTACACCTTC. This translates into CASSPGGRTTNYGYTF.

J is TRBJ1-1 and V is TRBV9; D might be TRBD1 (6 bases). Deletions cut 4 bases from V and 1 base from J, with 17 bases between. Per germline, CDR1 SGDLS and CDR2 YYNGEE. The length of the CDR3 is 16 residues. As DNA, the CDR3 is TGTGCCAGCAGCCGGAGGGCAGGGGATTGGAACACTGAAGCTTTCTTT. It translates to CASSRRAGDWNTEAFF.

The chain is built from TRBV30 and TRBJ2-5; a weak D match, TRBD1 (6 bases). The germline CDR1 and CDR2 sequences are GTSNPN and SVGIG (reference sequence). The V end was cut by 5 bases, the J end by 5 bases, with 18 bases between. The CDR3 runs to 14 residues. The CDR3: CAWRRPRGFETQYF. The DNA of the CDR3 is TGTGCCTGGCGCCGCCCCAGGGGTTTTGAGACCCAGTACTTC.

The CDR3 region is CASSLDGKTDTQYF. CDR3 nucleotide sequence: TGTGCCAGCAGCTTAGATGGGAAAACAGATACGCAGTATTTT. The chain has TRBV11-2 and TRBJ2-3; D gene uncertain. Trimming took 0 bases from V and 3 from J, leaving 7 bases between them. CDR1 SGHAT and CDR2 FQNNGV come from the germline V gene. The CDR3 consists of 14 residues.

This chain connects TRBV15 to TRBJ1-2; 9 nucleotides align to TRBD1. J gave up 8 bases and V 0 bases, and 16 bases lay outside the gene matches. The CDR3 is made up of 18 amino acids. Germline CDR1 reads LNHNV; CDR2 reads YYDKDF (reference sequence). CDR3 region: CATSRDLGRDRALEGYTF. CDR3 bases: TGTGCCACCAGCAGAGATTTAGGAAGGGACAGGGCCCTTGAGGGCTACACCTTC. Drawing the rest from reference TRBV15 and TRBJ1-2, the complete variable domain is DAMVIQNPRYQVTQFGKPVTLSCSQTLNHNVMYWYQQKSSQAPKLLFHYYDKDFNNEADTPDNFQSRRPNTSFCFLDIRSPGLGDTAMYLCATSRDLGRDRALEGYTFGSGTRLTVV.

This clone has a single count. The chain recombines TRBV6-5 with TRBJ2-3; D unclear. The ends were cut back, 5 bases at V and 1 base at J, with 10 bases in the middle. The germline V gene encodes CDR1 MNHEY and CDR2 SVGAGI. The CDR3 has 14 residues. CDR3 in amino acids: CASSPPMGTDTQYF. CDR3 in DNA: TGTGCCAGCAGTCCCCCTATGGGCACAGATACGCAGTATTTT.

In nucleotides, the CDR3 is TGTGCCAGCAGCCAACAGCGACACGATGAAAAACTGTTTTTT. Translation: CASSQQRHDEKLFF. The chain couples TRBV6-6 to TRBJ1-4; D gene uncertain. The germline V and J ends were trimmed by 6 bases and 6 bases, with 14 bases remaining between them. Germline CDR1 is MNHNY and CDR2 is SVGAGI (reference sequence). The CDR3 contains 14 residues.

The genes are TRBV6-1 and TRBJ2-7, with D perhaps TRBD1 (7 bases). This CDR3 spans 13 amino acids. Trimming pared 6 bases from V and 1 base from J, leaving 10 bases between. Looked up from germline, CDR1 is MNHNS and CDR2 is SASEGT. CDR3 coding DNA: TGTGCCAGCAGGGCGGGACAGTCCTACGAGCAGTACGTC. Its translation is CASRAGQSYEQYV.

The J gene is TRBJ2-5, the V gene TRBV5-1, with 9 nucleotides matching TRBD1. With 4 bases clipped from V and 4 bases from J, the junction kept 5 bases outside the gene matches. The germline CDR1 and CDR2 sequences are SGHRS and YFSETQ. The CDR3 spans 14 residues. The CDR3 nucleotides read TGCGCCAGCAGCAGGGACAGGGCTGGAGAGACCCAGTACTTC. Translating gives CASSRDRAGETQYF.

J is TRBJ2-3 and V is TRBV2; perhaps TRBD1 as D (5 bases). Germline CDR1 and CDR2: SNHLY and FYNNEI. V dropped 6 bases and J dropped 5 bases, with 21 bases sitting between them. The CDR3 has 16 residues. The CDR3 DNA follows: TGTGCCAGCAGCGGAAGGGCAGAACAGGCCAAAGATACGCAGTATTTT. Its translation is CASSGRAEQAKDTQYF.

This chain connects TRBV7-2 to TRBJ1-3; the D gene is possibly TRBD1 (5 bases). Trimming removed 1 base at V and 7 bases at J, with 17 bases between. The CDR3 has 16 amino acids. From germline, CDR1 is SGHTA and CDR2 FQGNSA. In nucleotides, the CDR3 is TGTGCCAGCAGCTTAGGACTCAGGGTAGATGGTAACACCATATATTTT. This gives the protein CASSLGLRVDGNTIYF.

The genes are TRBV7-6 and TRBJ2-1; 11 positions match TRBD2. The germline V gene encodes CDR1 SGHVS and CDR2 FNYEAQ. The J segment lost 7 bases and the V segment lost 5 bases, leaving 7 bases of the junction unmatched. The CDR3 loop spans 15 amino acids. The CDR3 sequence is CASSLNSGRANEQFF. The CDR3 nucleotides read TGTGCCAGCAGCCTAAATAGCGGGAGGGCTAATGAGCAGTTCTTC.

In its sample, this clone was seen once. The CDR3 bases are TGTGCCAGCAGCTTGGCGCAGACAGGGGTTTTCAATGAGCAGTTCTTC. Encoded protein: CASSLAQTGVFNEQFF. The chain has TRBV11-2 and TRBJ2-1, with 8 bases that match TRBD1. The V gene's germline CDR1 is SGHAT and CDR2 FQNNGV. V shed 3 bases and J 6 bases; nucleotides not matched to a gene: 10. The CDR3 runs 16 residues.

Only a few counts were recorded for this clone. The chain couples TRBV23-1 to TRBJ1-1; D perhaps matches TRBD1 (6 bases). TRBV23-1 is filed as an ORF, its function uncertain. The V end was cut by 4 bases, the J end by 5 bases, with 14 bases between. The CDR3 totals 14 residues. As DNA, the CDR3 is TGCGCCAGCAGTCCGCAGGGGAGGGAGACTGAAGCTTTCTTT. This sequence encodes CASSPQGRETEAFF.

The genes are TRBV9 and TRBJ1-1; D gene uncertain. Germline CDR1 SGDLS, CDR2 YYNGEE. Trimming cost V 0 bases and J 5 bases, with 8 bases left between them. CDR3 length: 13 residues. CDR3 amino acids: CASSVDGKTEAFF. For the CDR3, the DNA is TGTGCCAGCAGCGTAGACGGAAAGACTGAAGCTTTCTTT.

This rearrangement joins TRBV6-5 to TRBJ1-2; TRBD1 matches 7 bases. CDR3 size: 14 residues. Germline V gene sequence: CDR1 MNHEY, CDR2 SVGAGI. V dropped 3 bases and J dropped 2; count of bases not matched to a gene: 3. As DNA, the CDR3 is TGTGCCAGCAGTTATCTGACAGGGAACTATGGCTACACCTTC. It yields the protein CASSYLTGNYGYTF.